This T cell receptor (beta chain) was obtained from a study of T cell responses to AZD1222 COVID-19 vaccine. In the case of this clone: No antigen is known for it.

The protocol was immunoSEQ multiplex PCR, while the TCRdb copy is restricted to in-frame clones and leaves out a portion. The data show more than 90,000 clones, with around 89% seen just once and roughly 7% held by the top ten. Trimming left V 6 bases short and J 7 bases short, with 16 bases between. The germline V gene encodes CDR1 LNHDA and CDR2 SQIVND (reference sequence). There are 14 residues in the CDR3. Second-dose groups at about 4 or about 12 weeks were pooled. Whole-study findings and limits: Baseline serology detected seropositivity in only six AZD1222 recipients. The sample set comprised mostly white British donors with more females, and clonal diversity was possibly underestimated.

Sequencing was performed on peripheral blood, taken 28 days after the second AZD1222 dose. V and J are TRBV19 and TRBJ2-1, with a weak D call TRBD1 (6 bases). This TCR was sampled from an adult who received the AZD1222 COVID-19 vaccine. CDR3 nucleotides: TGTGCCAGTAGAAACAGGGAATTTCTAAATGAGCAGTTCTTC. This gives the protein CASRNREFLNEQFF.